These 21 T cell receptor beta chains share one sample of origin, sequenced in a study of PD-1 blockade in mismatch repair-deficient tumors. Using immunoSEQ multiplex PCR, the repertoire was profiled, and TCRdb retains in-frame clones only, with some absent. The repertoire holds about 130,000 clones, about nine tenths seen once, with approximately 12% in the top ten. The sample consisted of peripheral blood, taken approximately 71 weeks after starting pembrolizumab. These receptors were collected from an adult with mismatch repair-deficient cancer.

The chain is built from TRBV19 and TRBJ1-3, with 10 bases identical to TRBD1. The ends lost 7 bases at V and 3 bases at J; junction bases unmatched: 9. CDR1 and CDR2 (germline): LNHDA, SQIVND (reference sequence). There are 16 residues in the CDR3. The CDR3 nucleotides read TGTGCCAGTACCCGGGGAGACAGGGGGCTTGGAAACACCATATATTTT. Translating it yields CASTRGDRGLGNTIYF.

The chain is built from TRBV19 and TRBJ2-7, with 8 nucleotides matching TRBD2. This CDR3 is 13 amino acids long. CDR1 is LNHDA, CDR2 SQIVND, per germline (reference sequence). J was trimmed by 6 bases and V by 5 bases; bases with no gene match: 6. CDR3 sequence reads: CASSGAGVAEQYF. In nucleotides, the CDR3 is TGTGCCAGTAGTGGAGCGGGAGTGGCCGAGCAGTACTTC.

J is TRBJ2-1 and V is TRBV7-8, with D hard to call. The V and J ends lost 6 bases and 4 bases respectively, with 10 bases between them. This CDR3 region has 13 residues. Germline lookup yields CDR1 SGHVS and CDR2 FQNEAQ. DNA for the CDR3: TGTGCCAGCAGTTCTAGGGAATACAATGAGCAGTTCTTC. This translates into CASSSREYNEQFF.

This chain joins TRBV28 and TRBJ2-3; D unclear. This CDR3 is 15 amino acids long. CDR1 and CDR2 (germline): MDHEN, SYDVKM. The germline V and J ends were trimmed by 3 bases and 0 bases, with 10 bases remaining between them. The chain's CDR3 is CASSFRTPSTDTQYF. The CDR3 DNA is TGTGCCAGCAGTTTCCGTACGCCTAGCACAGATACGCAGTATTTT. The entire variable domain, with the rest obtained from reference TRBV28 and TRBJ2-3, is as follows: DVKVTQSSRYLVKRTGEKVFLECVQDMDHENMFWYRQDPGLGLRLIYFSYDVKMKEKGDIPEGYSVSREKKERFSLILESASTNQTSMYLCASSFRTPSTDTQYFGPGTRLTVL.

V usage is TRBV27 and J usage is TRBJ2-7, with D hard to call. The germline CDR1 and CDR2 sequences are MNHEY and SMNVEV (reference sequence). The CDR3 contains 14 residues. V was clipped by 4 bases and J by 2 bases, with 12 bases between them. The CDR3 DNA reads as TGTGCCAGCAGTTCCATACCAGTAGCCTACGAGCAGTACTTC. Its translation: CASSSIPVAYEQYF.

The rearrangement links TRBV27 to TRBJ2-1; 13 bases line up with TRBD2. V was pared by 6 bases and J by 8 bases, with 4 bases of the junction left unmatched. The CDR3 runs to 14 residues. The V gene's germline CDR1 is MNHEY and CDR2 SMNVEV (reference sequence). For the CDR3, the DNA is TGTGCCAGCAGCACTAGCGGGAGGGCCTATGAGCAGTTCTTC. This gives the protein CASSTSGRAYEQFF.

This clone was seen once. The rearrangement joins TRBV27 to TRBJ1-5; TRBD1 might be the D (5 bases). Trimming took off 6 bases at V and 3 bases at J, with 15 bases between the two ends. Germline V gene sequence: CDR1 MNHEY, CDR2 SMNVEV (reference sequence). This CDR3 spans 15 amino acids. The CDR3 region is CASRRTFGFNQPQHF. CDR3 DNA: TGTGCCAGCAGGCGGACATTTGGATTCAATCAGCCCCAGCATTTT.

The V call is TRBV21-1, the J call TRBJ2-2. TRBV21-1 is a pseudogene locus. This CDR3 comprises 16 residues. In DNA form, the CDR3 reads TGTGCCAGCAGCAAAGGTGCCAGGAGATCCACCGGGGAGCTGTTTTTT. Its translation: CASSKGARRSTGELFF.

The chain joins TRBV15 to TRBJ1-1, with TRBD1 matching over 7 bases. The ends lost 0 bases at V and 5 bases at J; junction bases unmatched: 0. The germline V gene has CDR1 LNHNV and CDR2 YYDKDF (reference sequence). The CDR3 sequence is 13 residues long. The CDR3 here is CATSRDRGTEAFF. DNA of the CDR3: TGTGCCACCAGCAGAGACAGGGGGACTGAAGCTTTCTTT.

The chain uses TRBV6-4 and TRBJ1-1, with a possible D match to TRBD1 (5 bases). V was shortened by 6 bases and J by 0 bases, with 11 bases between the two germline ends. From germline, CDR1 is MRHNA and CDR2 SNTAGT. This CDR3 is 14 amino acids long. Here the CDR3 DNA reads TGTGCCAGCAGGGGGGGGGTAATGAACACTGAAGCTTTCTTT. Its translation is CASRGGVMNTEAFF.

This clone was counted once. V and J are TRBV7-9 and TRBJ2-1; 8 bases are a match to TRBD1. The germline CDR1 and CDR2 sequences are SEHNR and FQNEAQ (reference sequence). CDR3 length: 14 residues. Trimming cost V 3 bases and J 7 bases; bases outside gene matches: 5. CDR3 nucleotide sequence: TGTGCCAGCAGCTTTCAGGGGGCAATGAATGAGCAGTTCTTC. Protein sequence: CASSFQGAMNEQFF.

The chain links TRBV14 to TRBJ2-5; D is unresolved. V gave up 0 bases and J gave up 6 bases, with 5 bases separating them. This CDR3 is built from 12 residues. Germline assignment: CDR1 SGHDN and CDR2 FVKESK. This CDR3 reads CASSQERKTQYF. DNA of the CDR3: TGTGCCAGCAGCCAAGAAAGGAAGACCCAGTACTTC.

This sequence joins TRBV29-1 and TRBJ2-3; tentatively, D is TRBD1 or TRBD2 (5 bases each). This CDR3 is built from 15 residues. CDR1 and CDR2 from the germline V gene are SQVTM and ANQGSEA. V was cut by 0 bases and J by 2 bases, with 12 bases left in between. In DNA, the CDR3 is TGCAGCGTTGAAGATCGAGGGACCCTCACAGATACGCAGTATTTT. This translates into CSVEDRGTLTDTQYF.

DNA of the CDR3: TGTGCCAGCAGTTCCCCGGGATCCTACGAGCAGTACTTC. Its translation is CASSSPGSYEQYF. The chain has TRBV6-5 and TRBJ2-7, with D tentatively TRBD2 (5 bases). The CDR3 is 13 amino acids. The germline V and J ends were trimmed by 4 bases and 1 base, with 8 bases remaining between them. From germline, CDR1 is MNHEY and CDR2 SVGAGI.

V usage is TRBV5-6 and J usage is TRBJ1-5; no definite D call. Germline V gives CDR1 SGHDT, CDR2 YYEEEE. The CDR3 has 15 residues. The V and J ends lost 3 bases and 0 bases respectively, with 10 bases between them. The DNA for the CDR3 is TGTGCCAGCAGCTCCCGGACGGTTAGCAATCAGCCCCAGCATTTT. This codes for CASSSRTVSNQPQHF.

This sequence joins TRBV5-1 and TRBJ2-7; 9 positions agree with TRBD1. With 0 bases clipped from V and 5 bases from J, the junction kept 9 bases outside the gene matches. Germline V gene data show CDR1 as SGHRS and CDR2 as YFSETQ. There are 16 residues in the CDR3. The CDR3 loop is CASSLVTGTGIHEQYF. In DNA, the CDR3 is TGCGCCAGCAGCTTGGTGACCGGGACAGGGATCCACGAGCAGTACTTC.

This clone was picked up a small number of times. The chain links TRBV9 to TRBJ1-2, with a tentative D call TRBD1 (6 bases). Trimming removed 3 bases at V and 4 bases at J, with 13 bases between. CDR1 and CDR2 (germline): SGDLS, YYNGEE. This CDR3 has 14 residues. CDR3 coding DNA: TGTGCCAGCAGCGCAGGAGGGGGAGGCTATGGCTACACCTTC. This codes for CASSAGGGGYGYTF. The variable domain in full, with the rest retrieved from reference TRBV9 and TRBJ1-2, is DSGVTQTPKHLITATGQRVTLRCSPRSGDLSVYWYQQSLDQGLQFLIQYYNGEERAKGNILERFSAQQFPDLHSELNLSSLELGDSALYFCASSAGGGGYGYTFGSGTRLTVV.

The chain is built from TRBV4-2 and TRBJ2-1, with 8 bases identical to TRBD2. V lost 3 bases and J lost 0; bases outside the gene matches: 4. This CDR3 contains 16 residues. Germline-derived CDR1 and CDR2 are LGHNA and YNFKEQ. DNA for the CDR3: TGTGCCAGCAGCCATCCGAGCGGGAGCTCCTACAATGAGCAGTTCTTC. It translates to CASSHPSGSSYNEQFF.

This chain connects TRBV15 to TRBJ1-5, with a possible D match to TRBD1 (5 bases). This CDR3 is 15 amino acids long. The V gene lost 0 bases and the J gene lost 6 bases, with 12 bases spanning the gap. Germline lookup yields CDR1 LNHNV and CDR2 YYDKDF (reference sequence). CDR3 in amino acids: CATSRDRGPVQPQHF. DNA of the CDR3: TGTGCCACCAGCAGAGATCGGGGACCGGTTCAGCCCCAGCATTTT.

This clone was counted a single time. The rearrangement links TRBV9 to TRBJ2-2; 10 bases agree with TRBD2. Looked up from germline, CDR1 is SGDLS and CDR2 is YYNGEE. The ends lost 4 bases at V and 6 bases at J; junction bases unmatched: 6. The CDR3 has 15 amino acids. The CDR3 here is CASSPQLAGAGELFF. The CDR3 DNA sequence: TGTGCCAGCAGCCCCCAGCTAGCGGGAGCCGGGGAGCTGTTTTTT.

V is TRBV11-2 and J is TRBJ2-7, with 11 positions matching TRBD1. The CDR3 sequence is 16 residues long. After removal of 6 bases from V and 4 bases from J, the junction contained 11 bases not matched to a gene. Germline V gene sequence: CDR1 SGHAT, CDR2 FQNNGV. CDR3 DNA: TGTGCCAGCAGTCCCATCCGGGACAGGGGGAGGTACGAGCAGTACTTC. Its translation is CASSPIRDRGRYEQYF.